The next 12 T cell receptor beta chains were all read from a single sample in a study of a mutant IDH1 vaccine in newly diagnosed glioma. The assay was immunoSEQ multiplex PCR, and TCRdb's table has in-frame clones only and misses some. The sample lists about 60,000 clones; around 80% were seen once. Their target antigens are unknown. Indicated time point: week 35, safety follow-up. Vaccine doses each comprised 300 ug of mutant IDH1 20-mer peptide, with topical imiquimod. Sequenced material: PBMCs, taken from a glioma patient whose treatment included an IDH1 peptide vaccine. Source of these receptors: a man younger than 45 with glioma.

This rearrangement joins TRBV18 to TRBJ2-4, with D unclear. Per the germline V gene, CDR1 is KGHSH and CDR2 is LQKENI. Trimming took off 4 bases at V and 5 bases at J, with 18 bases between the two ends. The CDR3 extends over 16 amino acids. CDR3 DNA sequence: TGTGCCAGCTCACGAGTCGGGCCTCCTGCGGAAAACATTCAGTACTTC. This codes for CASSRVGPPAENIQYF.

The rearrangement uses TRBV6-6 and TRBJ1-2, with TRBD1 as a possible D gene (6 bases). Germline CDR1 and CDR2: MNHNY and SVGAGI (reference sequence). The CDR3 spans 15 residues. Trimming took 5 bases from V and 2 from J, leaving 15 bases between them. The CDR3 sequence is CASSKSTGFNYGYTF. The DNA of the CDR3 is TGTGCCAGCAGTAAATCGACAGGATTCAACTATGGCTACACCTTC.

The chain joins TRBV19 to TRBJ2-3; D ambiguous. This CDR3 comprises 17 residues. Between the trimmed V and J ends, which lost 0 bases and 5 bases, there was a span of 18 bases. CDR1 and CDR2 (germline): LNHDA, SQIVND (reference sequence). The CDR3 region has the DNA TGTGCCAGTAGTATAGATTACGAGGTAACCAATAAAGATACGCAGTATTTT. It encodes CASSIDYEVTNKDTQYF.

The chain's CDR3 is CASSIPVGQDSYEQYF. CDR3 DNA: TGTGCCAGTAGTATCCCCGTGGGACAGGACTCCTACGAGCAGTACTTC. The chain couples TRBV19 to TRBJ2-7; 8 nucleotides line up with TRBD1. V lost 3 bases and J lost 0; bases outside the gene matches: 7. Germline V gene sequence: CDR1 LNHDA, CDR2 SQIVND (reference sequence). The CDR3 sequence is 16 residues long.

The rearrangement links TRBV5-1 to TRBJ2-2, with 13 positions matching TRBD2. The CDR3 totals 16 residues. Unmatched junction bases numbered 4, after V lost 6 bases and J lost 2 bases. Germline CDR1 SGHRS, CDR2 YFSETQ. DNA of the CDR3: TGCGCCAGCACGGGACTAGCGGGGACCAACACCGGGGAGCTGTTTTTT. Encoded protein: CASTGLAGTNTGELFF.

The chain employs TRBV5-8 and TRBJ1-4; 10 positions match TRBD1. Germline V gene lookup returns CDR1 SGHTS and CDR2 YDEGEE. Losses at the gene ends were 0 bases for V and 6 bases for J; bases not matched to a gene: 11. The CDR3 loop spans 18 amino acids. In nucleotides, the CDR3 is TGTGCCAGCAGCTTGGCCGAGACAGGGGGCGATTTGTATGAAAAACTGTTTTTT. It is translated as CASSLAETGGDLYEKLFF.

V usage is TRBV5-4 and J usage is TRBJ2-5; D call uncertain. V was clipped by 4 bases and J by 2 bases, with 15 bases between them. The CDR3 runs 15 residues. Germline V gives CDR1 SGHNT, CDR2 YYREEE (reference sequence). As DNA, the CDR3 is TGTGCCAGCAGCCCTACGGTAGAGTTTCAAGAGACCCAGTACTTC. Translation: CASSPTVEFQETQYF.

The chain couples TRBV28 to TRBJ1-5, with D possibly matching TRBD1 (6 bases). The CDR3 is 15 amino acids. Trimming pared 2 bases from V and 1 base from J, leaving 9 bases between. Germline-derived CDR1 and CDR2 are MDHEN and SYDVKM. CDR3 nucleotides: TGTGCCAGCAGTTTAGTCACAGGGAGCAATCAGCCCCAGCATTTT. Protein: CASSLVTGSNQPQHF.

The chain links TRBV10-3 to TRBJ1-1, with D unresolved. This CDR3 is 11 amino acids long. Trimming left V 2 bases short and J 3 bases short, with 1 base between. CDR1 and CDR2 (germline): ENHRY, SYGVKD. Written as DNA, the CDR3 is TGTGCCATCAGTGAGCACACTGAAGCTTTCTTT. This gives the protein CAISEHTEAFF.

V is TRBV7-9 and J is TRBJ2-7; 8 bases align to TRBD1. The CDR3 length is 15 residues. The germline V gene has CDR1 SEHNR and CDR2 FQNEAQ (reference sequence). After removal of 1 base from V and 5 bases from J, the junction contained 7 bases not matched to a gene. The CDR3 protein is CASSLGEDRVDEQYF. The CDR3, as DNA: TGTGCCAGCAGCTTAGGCGAGGACAGGGTCGACGAGCAGTACTTC.

The chain uses TRBV6-5 and TRBJ2-7; the D call may be TRBD1 or TRBD2 (6 bases each). The germline V gene has CDR1 MNHEY and CDR2 SVGAGI. The CDR3 is made up of 14 amino acids. The ends were cut back, 6 bases at V and 3 bases at J, with 15 bases in the middle. CDR3 region: CASRGTGAGYEQYF. The CDR3, as DNA: TGTGCCAGCAGGGGGACGGGGGCAGGCTACGAGCAGTACTTC.

CDR3 coding DNA: TGTGCCAGCAGCTTTACCCTAGGGACCAGCCACCTTTACGAGCAGTACTTC. It is translated as CASSFTLGTSHLYEQYF. This rearrangement joins TRBV11-2 to TRBJ2-7; either TRBD1 or TRBD2 may supply D (5 bases each). There are 17 residues in the CDR3. Germline V gene lookup returns CDR1 SGHAT and CDR2 FQNNGV. Trimming left V 3 bases short and J 4 bases short, with 22 bases between. Filled out from reference TRBV11-2 and TRBJ2-7, the complete variable domain reads EAGVAQSPRYKIIEKRQSVAFWCNPISGHATLYWYQQILGQGPKLLIQFQNNGVVDDSQLPKDRFSAERLKGVDSTLKIQPAKLEDSAVYLCASSFTLGTSHLYEQYFGPGTRLTVT.